The subject of this entry is one T cell receptor (beta chain). This clonotype was observed a handful of times. Its antigen is currently not known. No much larger clone exists at a distance of one base, and base qualities are not known. This sample is part of a study of T-cell reconstitution after alpha-beta-depleted transplantation in children (dated by TCRdb to the mid-2010s). As for the study more broadly: The study quantitatively tracked T-cell immune reconstitution after TCRalphabeta/CD19-depleted allogeneic hematopoietic cell transplantation in children using TCR repertoire profiling.

Library creation used PCR. The instrument was an Illumina HiSeq 2500. TCR library preparation used molecular barcoding, with unique molecular identifiers applied to normalize quantification of the TCRbeta repertoire. Clones were called with MiXCR by TCRdb after fastp trimmed the public reads at Q25, and only in-frame beta chains were retained. All rows with the same CDR3 protein become a single entry with the most common DNA and genes. This sample is represented by roughly 420,000 distinct CDR3 sequences; roughly 15% of them were singletons. 25% to 30% of the sample rests with the top ten. What the work shows at the level of the full study, not this receptor alone: The apparently early alphabetaT-cell count recovery about two months after transplant was reportedly dependent on only several hundred rapidly expanded clones derived from non-depleted graft cells. Hyperexpanded clone frequencies declined over subsequent months; after one year, T-cell counts and TCRbeta diversity were mostly attributed to newly produced T cells. In some patients, the high TCRbeta diversity seen at day 60 was put down to recipient T cells and intrathymic progenitors that had survived conditioning.

The treatment or condition label, as the study defines it: allogeneic hematopoietic cell transplantation with graft depleted of TCRalphabeta T cells and CD19 B cells. The children who served as transplant recipients had been given grafts of TCRalphabeta/CD19-depleted allogeneic hematopoietic cells. Per the germline V gene, SGHRS is the CDR1 and YFSETQ is the CDR2. Including cysteine and phenylalanine, the CDR3 has 14 amino acids. Here the CDR3 DNA is all that survives: 42 bases in frame from base 1. V loses 4 bases, J loses 9 bases, and the germline ends lie 17 bases apart. The TCR originated in a boy less than two years old who had a stem cell transplant for Wiskott-Aldrich syndrome, so the T cells may come from the graft donor. Here the sequenced sample was PBMCs, mostly from graft donor cells, taken 360 days after TCRalphabeta/CD19-depleted stem cell transplant. This sequence uses TRBV5-1 and TRBJ2-1; the D gene is possibly TRBD2, with 6 bases matching. For the CDR3, the sequence is CASSPGTGALEQFF. The sequence in DNA is TGCGCCAGCAGCCCCGGGACTGGGGCCCTTGAGCAGTTCTTC. The CDR3, completed at both ends by the reference TRBV5-1 and TRBJ2-1 genes, gives the full variable domain KAGVTQTPRYLIKTRGQQVTLSCSPISGHRSVSWYQQTPGQGLQFLFEYFSETQRNKGNFPGRFSGRQFSNSRSEMNVSTLELGDSALYLCASSPGTGALEQFFGPGTRLTVL.